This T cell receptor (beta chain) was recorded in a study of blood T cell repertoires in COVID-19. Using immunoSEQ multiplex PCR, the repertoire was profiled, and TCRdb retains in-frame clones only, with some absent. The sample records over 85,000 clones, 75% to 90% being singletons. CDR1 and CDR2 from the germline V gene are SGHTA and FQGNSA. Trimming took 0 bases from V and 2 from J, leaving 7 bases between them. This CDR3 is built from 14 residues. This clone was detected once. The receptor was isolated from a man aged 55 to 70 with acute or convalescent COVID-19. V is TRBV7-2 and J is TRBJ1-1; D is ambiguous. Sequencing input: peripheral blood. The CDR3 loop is CASSLATGNTEAFF. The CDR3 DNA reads TGTGCCAGCAGCTTAGCAACGGGAAACACTGAAGCTTTCTTT. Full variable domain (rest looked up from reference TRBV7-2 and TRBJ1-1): GAGVSQSPSNKVTEKGKDVELRCDPISGHTALYWYRQSLGQGLEFLIYFQGNSAPDKSGLPSDRFSAERTGGSVSTLTIQRTQQEDSAVYLCASSLATGNTEAFFGQGTRLTVV.